This T cell receptor (beta chain) was retrieved from a study of OX40 agonist ivuxolimab in advanced cancers. Background on the study: Dose-escalation subjects each had hepatocellular carcinoma, melanoma, renal cell or head and neck cancer. Those enrolled were approximately 78% male, with a mean age of 60 years and ages from about 20 to 90. General study findings and limits: Antigen targets of the expanded peripheral T cells went undetermined.

As regards this clone: Its antigen remains unidentified.

The method was immunoSEQ multiplex PCR; TCRdb's version includes in-frame clones alone and lacks a portion of them. Among tens of thousands of clones listed, almost 95% were seen once. V was trimmed by 0 bases and J by 6 bases, leaving 8 bases between them. Germline values: CDR1 SGHNT, CDR2 YYREEE (reference sequence). The CDR3 totals 13 residues. Exclusion of a patient followed from autoimmune disease history or systemic immunosuppression. The starting material was CD4+ or CD8+ T cells sorted from blood, obtained in a trial of the OX40 agonist ivuxolimab. This chain links TRBV5-4 with TRBJ2-3; D may be TRBD2 (5 bases). The TCR comes from an adult with an advanced solid tumor such as melanoma, head and neck, liver or kidney cancer. CDR3 in amino acids: CASSLALADTQYF. The CDR3 DNA reads TGTGCCAGCAGCTTGGCGCTAGCCGATACGCAGTATTTT.